This T cell receptor beta chain stems from a study of T-cell reconstitution after alpha-beta-depleted transplantation in children. Study-level points and caveats: Where some patients showed high TCRbeta diversity at day 60, it came from recipient T cells and thymic progenitors that had survived. The origin of alpha-beta T cells about two months after transplant was reportedly several hundred expanded graft clones. At the one-year point after transplant, T-cell counts and TCRbeta diversity were found to come mostly from T cells that had been newly produced.

This clonotype was found a few times. Antigen: not known. Preparation of the TCRbeta library used unique molecular identifiers. A single record per CDR3 protein comes from TCRdb applying MiXCR to the PCR reads. The sample lists 300,000 to 400,000 distinct CDR3 sequences, 15% to 20% occurring once. The V gene lost 2 bases and the J gene lost 0 bases, with 23 bases spanning the gap. This CDR3 spans 19 amino acids. The V gene's germline CDR1 is KGHSH and CDR2 LQKENI. The TCR originated in a male patient between 2 and 10 years old who had a stem cell transplant for acute lymphoblastic leukemia, so the T cells may come from the graft donor. Sequences were derived from PBMCs, mostly from graft donor cells, sampled 360 days after TCRalphabeta/CD19-depleted stem cell transplant. This chain joins TRBV18 and TRBJ2-7; a weak D match, TRBD2 (6 bases). The CDR3 DNA reads TGTGCCAGCTCACCAATCAAGACTTCCGGGACTTACAGCTCCTACGAGCAGTACTTC. Its translation: CASSPIKTSGTYSSYEQYF.